What follows are 10 T cell receptor beta chains derived from one specimen sequenced in a study of blood T cell repertoires in COVID-19. This table comes from immunoSEQ multiplex PCR, and its TCRdb copy is limited to in-frame clones, with some not included. The repertoire holds 400,000 to 450,000 clones, with 89% as singletons. The source material was peripheral blood. Receptor source: a middle-aged woman with COVID-19, enrolled during active disease.

This chain joins TRBV28 and TRBJ1-5; 7 bases match TRBD1. CDR3 size: 17 residues. The V gene's germline CDR1 is MDHEN and CDR2 SYDVKM. The V segment lost 3 bases and the J segment 5 bases; nucleotides outside the gene matches: 13. The CDR3 DNA follows: TGTGCCAGCAGTTTTCAATTAGGACAAGGGGGCCATCAGCCCCAGCATTTT. The encoded protein is CASSFQLGQGGHQPQHF.

This chain connects TRBV24-1 to TRBJ1-2; possible D gene TRBD1, 6 bases. Germline V gene sequence: CDR1 KGHDR, CDR2 SFDVKD. V was cut by 2 bases and J by 2 bases, with 11 bases left in between. The CDR3 is 15 amino acids. As DNA, the CDR3 is TGTGCCACCAGTGATTCCAGAACAGGGAACTATGGCTACACCTTC. This gives the protein CATSDSRTGNYGYTF.

This clone was found a few times. The CDR3 DNA reads as TGTGCCAGTACCACGGGACAGAATAGCAATCAGCCCCAGCATTTT. Translation: CASTTGQNSNQPQHF. The gene calls are TRBV19 and TRBJ1-5, with 7 bases identical to TRBD1. Unmatched junction bases numbered 6, after V lost 7 bases and J lost 0 bases. The CDR3 spans 15 residues. Germline lookup yields CDR1 LNHDA and CDR2 SQIVND (reference sequence).

This clone was seen just once. V gene TRBV15 combines with J gene TRBJ1-1; D gene uncertain. The length of the CDR3 is 17 residues. Germline assignment: CDR1 LNHNV and CDR2 YYDKDF (reference sequence). V shed 4 bases and J shed 0 bases, with 18 bases lying between them. The CDR3, as DNA: TGTGCCACCAGCACCCTCGGACGGGGAATGATGAACACTGAAGCTTTCTTT. Amino acids: CATSTLGRGMMNTEAFF.

The rearrangement uses TRBV2 and TRBJ1-5; D remains unclear. Germline V CDR1 and CDR2: SNHLY, FYNNEI. The V gene lost 4 bases and the J gene lost 6 bases, with 13 bases spanning the gap. The CDR3 covers 14 residues. The DNA of the CDR3 is TGTGCCAGCAGTGGATCGGGAGGAGGTCAGCCCCAGCATTTT. The encoded protein is CASSGSGGGQPQHF.

The gene calls are TRBV7-9 and TRBJ1-5; D is possibly TRBD1 (6 bases). The germline gives CDR1 SEHNR, CDR2 FQNEAQ (reference sequence). The CDR3 contains 16 residues. Trimming took 2 bases from V and 2 from J, leaving 13 bases between them. For the CDR3, the DNA is TGTGCCAGCAGCTTATTTCAGGGGATCGGCAATCAGCCCCAGCATTTT. Amino acids: CASSLFQGIGNQPQHF.

The chain combines TRBV7-3 with TRBJ2-2; D might be TRBD1 (6 bases). The CDR3 extends over 15 amino acids. V lost 5 bases, J lost 7 bases, and 17 bases lay in between. Germline-derived CDR1 and CDR2 are SGHTA and FQGTGA. The CDR3 sequence: CASSTQGPRGGELFF. DNA for the CDR3: TGTGCCAGCAGCACGCAGGGGCCCCGGGGCGGGGAGCTGTTTTTT.

CDR3: CASSFTGVGNEQYF. Written as DNA, the CDR3 is TGTGCCAGCAGCTTTACAGGGGTGGGTAACGAGCAGTACTTC. This chain links TRBV7-2 with TRBJ2-7; the match to TRBD1 covers 7 bases. The CDR3 has 14 residues. Germline trimming cut 3 bases from V and 5 bases from J; bases unmatched to any gene: 7. Per germline, CDR1 SGHTA and CDR2 FQGNSA. The entire variable domain, with the rest obtained from reference TRBV7-2 and TRBJ2-7, is as follows: GAGVSQSPSNKVTEKGKDVELRCDPISGHTALYWYRQSLGQGLEFLIYFQGNSAPDKSGLPSDRFSAERTGGSVSTLTIQRTQQEDSAVYLCASSFTGVGNEQYFGPGTRLTVT.

The chain recombines TRBV2 with TRBJ1-3; D unclear. Germline values: CDR1 SNHLY, CDR2 FYNNEI. This CDR3 has 14 residues. V lost 7 bases and J 0 bases, leaving 10 bases between the germline ends. The CDR3, as DNA: TGTGCCAGCAACGGAGGACTCTCTGGAAACACCATATATTTT. Translating gives CASNGGLSGNTIYF. The full variable domain, completed using reference TRBV2 and TRBJ1-3, is EPEVTQTPSHQVTQMGQEVILRCVPISNHLYFYWYRQILGQKVEFLVSFYNNEISEKSEIFDDQFSVERPDGSNFTLKIRSTKLEDSAMYFCASNGGLSGNTIYFGEGSWLTVV.

V gene TRBV29-1 combines with J gene TRBJ2-1; a possible D gene is TRBD2 (6 bases). Germline CDR1 reads SQVTM; CDR2 reads ANQGSEA. Trimming removed 5 bases from V and 8 bases from J, with 10 bases in between. This CDR3 spans 11 amino acids. The CDR3 bases are TGCAGCGTTTGGTCGGGGGATGAGCAGTTCTTC. Its protein product is CSVWSGDEQFF.